This T cell receptor (beta chain) was recovered during a study of OX40 agonist ivuxolimab in advanced cancers. Overall study: The patients' treatment was ivuxolimab, an agonistic anti-OX40 (CD134) antibody. Anti-PD-1, anti-PD-L1 or anti-CTLA-4 therapy given earlier was allowed, and around 40% had some.

Using immunoSEQ multiplex PCR, the repertoire was profiled, and TCRdb retains in-frame clones only, with some absent. The sample contains 90,000 to 120,000 clones, less than 95% of which appear only once. Specimen: CD4+ or CD8+ T cells sorted from blood, collected in a trial of the OX40 agonist ivuxolimab. This sequence was found in an adult with an advanced solid tumor such as melanoma, head and neck, liver or kidney cancer.

CDR3 loop: CASSPRTGVTYEQYF. As DNA, the CDR3 is TGTGCCAGCTCACCCCGGACAGGTGTTACCTACGAGCAGTACTTC. The chain combines TRBV18 with TRBJ2-7; 7 bases align to TRBD1. Losses at the gene ends were 3 bases for V and 2 bases for J; bases not matched to a gene: 7. Germline lookup yields CDR1 KGHSH and CDR2 LQKENI. CDR3 length: 15 amino acids.